The present entry profiles one T cell receptor (beta chain) with its context. This clonotype was seen many times. Its target antigen remains unknown. The junction does not match germline at one end; this may be a read error. TCRdb shows the sequencer as Illumina MiSeq. TCRdb redid the processing of the public reads, applying fastp at Q25 and MiXCR, and retained in-frame beta chains. Rows with a matching CDR3 protein are joined into one entry that keeps the most common DNA and genes. Here the sample has about 4,500 distinct CDR3 sequences; over 9.5% occur a single time. Around a third of the sample rests with the top ten. From a lookup of the germline V gene (reference sequence), CDR1 and CDR2 are LNHDA and SQIVND. CDR3 length: 13 amino acids, cysteine to phenylalanine. This entry keeps only the CDR3 DNA: 39 bases, framed from base 1. The sample is drawn from a study.

This receptor chain uses TRBV19 and TRBJ1-6; a confident D gene designation cannot be given. The sequencing sample was made of CD4+ T cells from peripheral blood. This TCR derives from a human donor with rheumatoid arthritis. DNA sequence: TGTGCGAGTAAGGGCCCCAATAATTCACCCCTCCACTTT. Its amino acids are CASKGPNNSPLHF. Outside the CDR3, residues come from the reference TRBV19 and TRBJ1-6 proteins, so the full variable domain is: DGGITQSPKYLFRKEGQNVTLSCEQNLNHDAMYWYRQDPGQGLRLIYYSQIVNDFQKGDIAEGYSVSREKKESFPLTVTSAQKNPTAFYLCASKGPNNSPLHFGNGTRLTVT.